The TCR beta chain described here comes from a study of CD8+ T cells in alopecia areata. The CDR3 loop spans 14 amino acids. Germline CDR1 reads SQVTM; CDR2 reads ANQGSEA. The junction had 7 bases not matched to a gene; V was cut back by 8 bases and J by 2 bases. RNA, once extracted, was reverse transcribed into cDNA for use as the sequencing template. The data were produced by immunoSEQ multiplex PCR, yet TCRdb's version contains in-frame clones alone and is incomplete. The table has some 150,000 clones, roughly 54% seen once. Treatment specified: oral pan-JAK inhibitor, 5-10 mg twice daily. Sequences were derived from CD8+ T cells sorted from blood, sampled at week 4, from a patient treated with tofacitinib. This receptor was identified in a human donor with alopecia areata. This rearrangement joins TRBV29-1 to TRBJ2-2; 8 bases map to TRBD2. The CDR3 bases are TGCAGCCCCCGAGCGGGGGTAAACACCGGGGAGCTGTTTTTT. It is translated as CSPRAGVNTGELFF.